What follows are 27 T cell receptor beta chains derived from one specimen sequenced in a study of T cell repertoires in cytomegalovirus infection. TCRdb re-called the reads with MiXCR, one entry per CDR3 protein. The sample consists of hundreds of thousands of distinct CDR3 sequences, about 24% of them appearing once. Sequencing was done on a sample of CD8+ T cells from PBMCs. These receptors all stem from a human donor in good health (CMV status not recorded). Some clones in this sample may be carry-over from other donors' samples.

The sample holds a few counts of this clonotype. The chain links TRBV7-3 to TRBJ2-1, with TRBD2 matching 8 bases. CDR1 is SGHTA, CDR2 FQGTGA, per germline. With V trimmed by 5 bases and J by 10 bases, 7 bases remained unmatched. The CDR3 runs 13 residues. CDR3: CASSRRSGGEQFF. CDR3 DNA: TGTGCCAGCAGCCGAAGGAGCGGGGGAGAGCAGTTCTTC. Based on the CDR3 plus reference TRBV7-3 and TRBJ2-1, the full variable domain is GAGVSQTPSNKVTEKGKYVELRCDPISGHTALYWYRQSLGQGPEFLIYFQGTGAADDSGLPNDRFFAVRPEGSVSTLKIQRTERGDSAVYLCASSRRSGGEQFFGPGTRLTVL.

The V call is TRBV28, the J call TRBJ2-7; D unclear. This CDR3 contains 16 residues. The V gene's germline CDR1 is MDHEN and CDR2 SYDVKM. Trimming left V 3 bases short and J 2 bases short, with 17 bases between. In DNA, the CDR3 is TGTGCCAGCAGTTTGGGTTCAGGATACGGTACCTACGAGCAGTACGTC. Encoded protein: CASSLGSGYGTYEQYV.

This clonotype showed up many times. The chain joins TRBV7-8 to TRBJ2-3; possibly TRBD1 for D (7 bases). The CDR3 totals 16 residues. Germline-derived CDR1 and CDR2 are SGHVS and FQNEAQ. Trimming removed 1 base from V and 2 bases from J, with 13 bases in between. CDR3 DNA sequence: TGTGCCAGCAGCTTAGGGCCAGGGGGGTCCACAGATACGCAGTATTTT. Protein sequence: CASSLGPGGSTDTQYF.

V is TRBV19 and J is TRBJ2-7, with unresolved D. This CDR3 is 11 amino acids long. V gave up 3 bases and J gave up 5 bases, with 5 bases separating them. CDR1 and CDR2 from the germline V gene are LNHDA and SQIVND (reference sequence). The CDR3 sequence: CASSMGNEQYF. CDR3 coding DNA: TGTGCCAGTAGTATGGGGAACGAGCAGTACTTC.

CDR3 coding DNA: TGTGCCAGCAGTCCCCTTCTGGGGGCGGCCACCGGGGAGCTGTTTTTT. This codes for CASSPLLGAATGELFF. The chain recombines TRBV28 with TRBJ2-2, with D perhaps TRBD1 (6 bases). CDR1 is MDHEN and CDR2 is SYDVKM in the germline V gene. Deletions cut 5 bases from V and 4 bases from J, with 17 bases between. This CDR3 region has 16 residues.

This chain links TRBV29-1 with TRBJ2-1; D may be TRBD2 (5 bases). Germline CDR1 reads SQVTM; CDR2 reads ANQGSEA. V was cut by 7 bases and J by 3 bases, with 13 bases left in between. The CDR3 is made up of 13 amino acids. CDR3 nucleotides: TGCAGCGCTGGACTTTTAAACTACAATGAGCAGTTCTTC. Translated, it gives CSAGLLNYNEQFF.

This clonotype was observed at least ten times. J is TRBJ2-4 and V is TRBV6-6, with D perhaps matching TRBD1 (6 bases). Germline CDR1 MNHNY, CDR2 SVGAGI (reference sequence). Trimming took off 0 bases at V and 8 bases at J, with 14 bases between the two ends. The CDR3 is 15 residues long. As DNA, the CDR3 is TGTGCCAGCAGTTACTCGGACAGCCCCGGGGACATTCAGTACTTC. Translated: CASSYSDSPGDIQYF.

Remarks on this clonotype: One end of the junction does not line up with germline, which may come from a read error. The CDR3 sequence is CVSSLISNQPQHF. As DNA, the CDR3 is TGTGTCAGCAGCTTAATAAGCAATCAGCCCCAGCATTTT. The rearrangement links TRBV7-4 to TRBJ1-5; the D is unclear. The CDR3 loop spans 13 amino acids. Germline V gives CDR1 SGHVT, CDR2 SQSDAQ.

The rearrangement joins TRBV7-2 to TRBJ2-7; 10 nucleotides line up with TRBD2. The CDR3 is made up of 14 amino acids. Germline lookup yields CDR1 SGHTA and CDR2 FQGNSA. Losses at the gene ends were 2 bases for V and 7 bases for J; bases not matched to a gene: 5. The CDR3 protein is CASSLLAGGKEQYF. The DNA for the CDR3 is TGTGCCAGCAGCTTATTAGCGGGGGGTAAGGAGCAGTACTTC.

This clonotype came up a few times. The chain carries TRBV9 and TRBJ2-2, with D uncertain. V was trimmed by 1 base and J by 1 base, leaving 5 bases between them. CDR1 and CDR2 from the germline V gene are SGDLS and YYNGEE. CDR3 length: 14 amino acids. CDR3 in DNA: TGTGCCAGCAGCGTACGTGGGAACACCGGGGAGCTGTTTTTT. Protein sequence: CASSVRGNTGELFF.

Concerning this clonotype itself: Relative to the germline gene, one junction end is altered; a read error may explain this. The chain recombines TRBV7-9 with TRBJ2-7; no firm D call. From germline, CDR1 is SEHNR and CDR2 FQNEAQ (reference sequence). This CDR3 has 9 amino acids. CDR3 amino acids: CASSKLDEF. CDR3 nucleotides: TGTGCCAGCAGCAAGCTGGACGAATTC.

This clonotype came up a few times. CDR3 coding DNA: TGTGCCAGCAGTGGAGGTCTAGTCTACGAGCAGTACGTC. Protein product: CASSGGLVYEQYV. This chain uses TRBV2 with TRBJ2-7; D gene unclear. The V end was cut by 4 bases, the J end by 3 bases, with 10 bases between. CDR1 and CDR2 from the germline V gene are SNHLY and FYNNEI. This CDR3 contains 13 residues.

This clonotype has a count of ten or more. The chain uses TRBV20-1 and TRBJ2-5; perhaps TRBD1 as D (5 bases). Germline V gives CDR1 DFQATT, CDR2 SNEGSKA (reference sequence). This CDR3 is 13 amino acids long. The ends were cut back, 0 bases at V and 2 bases at J, with 7 bases in the middle. The CDR3 bases are TGCAGTGCTAGAGAAAGGGGACAAGAGACCCAGTACTTC. Translation gives CSARERGQETQYF.

This clonotype is a singleton in its sample. Germline and junction disagree at one end, which may indicate a read error. The chain couples TRBV28 to TRBJ1-2, with D tentatively TRBD1 (6 bases). The CDR3 contains 14 residues. CDR1 is MDHEN and CDR2 is SYDVKM in the germline V gene. DNA of the CDR3: TGTACCAGCAATTTTCAGGGGTCTAACTATGGCTACACCTTC. Amino acids: CTSNFQGSNYGYTF.

This chain links TRBV28 with TRBJ1-4, with 8 bases fitting TRBD1. J gave up 4 bases and V 5 bases, and 6 bases lay outside the gene matches. The CDR3 spans 15 residues. Germline V gives CDR1 MDHEN, CDR2 SYDVKM. CDR3 DNA: TGTGCCAGCAGTCAGGGGGCCAGCTATAATGAAAAACTGTTTTTT. The encoded protein is CASSQGASYNEKLFF.

This clonotype was seen ten or more times. The chain is built from TRBV7-2 and TRBJ2-1, with 14 bases matching TRBD2. The CDR3 has 15 amino acids. From germline, CDR1 is SGHTA and CDR2 FQGNSA. Germline trimming cut 4 bases from V and 8 bases from J; bases unmatched to any gene: 4. The CDR3 loop reads CASSWTSGGWYEQFF. Here the CDR3 DNA reads TGTGCCAGCAGCTGGACTAGCGGGGGGTGGTATGAGCAGTTCTTC.

This clonotype was counted at least ten times. The V call is TRBV7-8, the J call TRBJ2-7; 9 bases align to TRBD1. V shed 1 base, J shed 1 base, and the junction held 2 bases outside the gene matches. CDR1 is SGHVS, CDR2 FQNEAQ, per germline. This CDR3 region has 15 residues. CDR3 DNA sequence: TGTGCCAGCAGCTTAGTGGACAGGGGATCCTACGAGCAGTACTTC. This gives the protein CASSLVDRGSYEQYF. The whole variable domain, filled in from reference TRBV7-8 and TRBJ2-7, reads GAGVSQSPRYKVAKRGQDVALRCDPISGHVSLFWYQQALGQGPEFLTYFQNEAQLDKSGLPSDRFFAERPEGSVSTLKIQRTQQEDSAVYLCASSLVDRGSYEQYFGPGTRLTVT.

The chain recombines TRBV2 with TRBJ2-7; a weak D match, TRBD2 (5 bases). CDR1 is SNHLY, CDR2 FYNNEI, per germline. There are 14 residues in the CDR3. V was trimmed by 6 bases and J by 4 bases, leaving 16 bases between them. CDR3 loop: CASSPEGNLYEQYF. CDR3 sequence (DNA): TGTGCCAGCAGCCCCGAGGGAAATCTTTACGAGCAGTACTTC.

Note on this clonotype: A much larger clone is a single base away; this may be a read error. The chain joins TRBV7-6 to TRBJ1-1, with 8 nucleotides matching TRBD1. This CDR3 has 16 amino acids. Germline trimming cut 5 bases from V and 3 bases from J; bases unmatched to any gene: 11. Germline V gives CDR1 SGHVS, CDR2 FNYEAQ. Written as DNA, the CDR3 is TGTGCCAGCAGCCCCGACAGGGGCTTTTCGGACACTGAAGCTTTCTTT. Translation: CASSPDRGFSDTEAFF.

The V gene is TRBV29-1, the J gene TRBJ2-1; TRBD1 matches 8 bases. Germline V gives CDR1 SQVTM, CDR2 ANQGSEA. The CDR3 has 15 amino acids. V lost 2 bases, J lost 2 bases, and 5 bases stayed unmatched. The CDR3 DNA follows: TGCAGCGTTGAACCCTTGACAGGGGCCTACAATGAGCAGTTCTTC. Protein sequence: CSVEPLTGAYNEQFF.

Note on this clonotype: With a much larger clone just one base away, this may be a read error. CDR3 sequence: CANSFNLPPADEQFF. The CDR3 DNA is TGTGCCAACAGCTTCAACCTTCCACCCGCGGATGAGCAGTTCTTC. The V gene is TRBV7-6, the J gene TRBJ2-1, with D uncertain. The germline gives CDR1 SGHVS, CDR2 FNYEAQ. The CDR3 runs to 15 residues.

This clonotype was found many times. The chain has TRBV7-9 and TRBJ1-5, with D unclear. Trimming took off 0 bases at V and 7 bases at J, with 10 bases between the two ends. Germline CDR1 SEHNR, CDR2 FQNEAQ (reference sequence). This CDR3 has 14 residues. The CDR3 spells CASSLAGERQPQHF. The CDR3 bases are TGTGCCAGCAGCTTAGCCGGGGAGAGGCAGCCCCAGCATTTT.

This clonotype was counted at least ten times. The chain combines TRBV7-3 with TRBJ2-1; possible D gene TRBD1, 6 bases. The CDR3 is 13 amino acids. Trimming removed 5 bases at V and 7 bases at J, with 12 bases between. The germline CDR1 and CDR2 sequences are SGHTA and FQGTGA. As DNA, the CDR3 is TGTGCCAGCAGCGTAAGGGGGTTTAATGAGCAGTTCTTC. Amino acids: CASSVRGFNEQFF. Variable domain in full (rest from reference TRBV7-3 and TRBJ2-1): GAGVSQTPSNKVTEKGKYVELRCDPISGHTALYWYRQSLGQGPEFLIYFQGTGAADDSGLPNDRFFAVRPEGSVSTLKIQRTERGDSAVYLCASSVRGFNEQFFGPGTRLTVL.

In this sample, this clonotype turned up many times. The CDR3 DNA reads as TGTGCCTGGAGTTCCTGGGTTCGGAACTGCTACTACACCTTC. Amino acid sequence: CAWSSWVRNCYYTF. The rearrangement links TRBV30 to TRBJ1-2; D is unresolved. The germline gives CDR1 GTSNPN, CDR2 SVGIG (reference sequence). Trimming removed 2 bases from V and 10 bases from J, with 20 bases in between. CDR3 size: 14 residues.

This clonotype was observed a few times. The chain couples TRBV5-1 to TRBJ2-3, with D tentatively TRBD2 (5 bases). CDR3 size: 16 residues. Trimming removed 0 bases from V and 3 bases from J, with 14 bases in between. CDR1 SGHRS and CDR2 YFSETQ come from the germline V gene. The CDR3, as DNA: TGCGCCAGCAGCTTGGATGAGAGGGTAGGGACAGATACGCAGTATTTT. Translated: CASSLDERVGTDTQYF.

This clonotype came up a few times. This sequence joins TRBV4-1 and TRBJ2-1; no reliable D call. Between the trimmed V and J ends, which lost 5 bases and 8 bases, there was a span of 13 bases. The germline V gene encodes CDR1 MGHRA and CDR2 YSYEKL. This CDR3 has 13 amino acids. DNA of the CDR3: TGCGCCAGCAGCGTTCGGATTCGAGATGAGCAGTTCTTC. It encodes CASSVRIRDEQFF.

Ten or more counts support this clonotype. V gene TRBV7-8 combines with J gene TRBJ2-1, with 7 positions matching TRBD2. CDR1 and CDR2 from the germline V gene are SGHVS and FQNEAQ. The CDR3 is made up of 15 amino acids. Trimming at V came to 1 base and at J to 4 bases, leaving 4 bases not matched to a gene. The CDR3 region is CASSLESGDYNEQFF. Written as DNA, the CDR3 is TGTGCCAGCAGCTTAGAGAGCGGGGATTACAATGAGCAGTTCTTC. The whole variable domain, filled in from reference TRBV7-8 and TRBJ2-1, reads GAGVSQSPRYKVAKRGQDVALRCDPISGHVSLFWYQQALGQGPEFLTYFQNEAQLDKSGLPSDRFFAERPEGSVSTLKIQRTQQEDSAVYLCASSLESGDYNEQFFGPGTRLTVL.